This T cell receptor (beta chain) originates from a study of blood T cells in healthy people across ages. Study summary: Roughly one uniquely barcoded beta molecule per two T cells was captured.

This CDR3 is built from 11 residues. Germline V gene data show CDR1 as SQVTM and CDR2 as ANQGSEA. V lost 6 bases and J lost 6, with 9 bases in between. This clonotype appeared a few times. Researchers report isolating at least 6 million PBMCs per sample. The use of a sample-barcoded 5' primer and a J-beta primer mix characterized a second PCR of roughly 6 to 11 cycles. TCRdb ran MiXCR on the 5' RACE reads and lists one entry per CDR3 protein. The sample consists of approximately 730,000 distinct CDR3 sequences, approximately 55% of them appearing once. The clonotype originates from a man older than 75 in good health. The V and J genes are TRBV29-1 and TRBJ2-4; no clear D. Sequencing was carried out using blood. The CDR3 is CSVATGNIQYF. CDR3 DNA: TGCAGCGTCGCGACTGGAAACATTCAGTACTTC. Looking up the rest from reference TRBV29-1 and TRBJ2-4 gives the full variable domain: SAVISQKPSRDICQRGTSLTIQCQVDSQVTMMFWYRQQPGQSLTLIATANQGSEATYESGFVIDKFPISRPNLTFSTLTVSNMSPEDSSIYLCSVATGNIQYFGAGTRLSVL.